A single sample gave rise to the 13 T cell receptor beta chains below, sequenced in a study of CD8+CD57+ T cells in acquired aplastic anemia. Profiles of TCR beta VDJ and CDR3 were generated from a genomic DNA template. TCRdb reanalysed the reads using MiXCR and keeps one entry per CDR3 protein. The table lists a few hundred thousand distinct CDR3 sequences, over 60% of them singletons, with about 31% in the top ten. The sample was sorted CD4+, CD8+, or CD8+CD57+ T cells (not recorded which) from PBMCs. The receptors come from a human donor in good health.

V is TRBV20-1 and J is TRBJ1-2; perhaps TRBD1 as D (6 bases). The CDR3 has 14 amino acids. Germline V gives CDR1 DFQATT, CDR2 SNEGSKA (reference sequence). The V end was cut by 1 base, the J end by 2 bases, with 11 bases between. The CDR3 loop is CSARGKGGNYGYTF. In DNA, the CDR3 is TGCAGTGCTAGAGGAAAGGGGGGGAACTATGGCTACACCTTC.

This chain connects TRBV7-4 to TRBJ1-2, with 8 bases aligning to TRBD1. Germline V gene sequence: CDR1 SGHVT, CDR2 SQSDAQ. The CDR3 has 17 residues. Germline trimming cut 2 bases from V and 2 bases from J; bases unmatched to any gene: 10. The CDR3 spells CASSLSWGQEINYGYTF. The CDR3 bases are TGTGCCAGCAGCTTAAGCTGGGGACAGGAGATAAACTATGGCTACACCTTC.

This clonotype occurred a few times. The rearrangement links TRBV9 to TRBJ1-2; weak D call: TRBD1 (6 bases). This CDR3 has 14 residues. V lost 0 bases, J lost 4 bases, and 10 bases lay in between. The germline V gene encodes CDR1 SGDLS and CDR2 YYNGEE. CDR3: CASSVGEGGYGYTF. In DNA, the CDR3 is TGTGCCAGCAGCGTAGGGGAGGGGGGCTATGGCTACACCTTC.

The genes are TRBV25-1 and TRBJ2-1, with D unclear. The CDR3 runs 13 residues. The germline V gene has CDR1 MGHDK and CDR2 SYGVNS. Trimming pared 2 bases from V and 1 base from J, leaving 3 bases between. Here the CDR3 reads CASSEQSYNEQFF. The CDR3 bases are TGTGCCAGCAGTGAACAATCCTACAATGAGCAGTTCTTC.

There are a few counts of this clonotype. This sequence joins TRBV2 and TRBJ1-5, with 10 bases identical to TRBD1. V was clipped by 9 bases and J by 2 bases; unmatched bases: 7. Germline V gives CDR1 SNHLY, CDR2 FYNNEI. The CDR3 has 15 residues. The CDR3 sequence: CASRVGTGGNQPQHF. The CDR3 bases are TGTGCCAGTCGAGTCGGGACAGGGGGCAATCAGCCCCAGCATTTT. Combining the CDR3 with reference TRBV2 and TRBJ1-5 gives the whole variable domain EPEVTQTPSHQVTQMGQEVILRCVPISNHLYFYWYRQILGQKVEFLVSFYNNEISEKSEIFDDQFSVERPDGSNFTLKIRSTKLEDSAMYFCASRVGTGGNQPQHFGDGTRLSIL.

This sequence joins TRBV25-1 and TRBJ2-1; 9 bases agree with TRBD1. This CDR3 contains 14 residues. V lost 10 bases to trimming and J lost 2 bases; unmatched junction nucleotides: 6. The germline V gene has CDR1 MGHDK and CDR2 SYGVNS. CDR3 coding DNA: TGTGCCACCTCGGGACAGGGACCCTACAATGAGCAGTTCTTC. It yields the protein CATSGQGPYNEQFF.

The rearrangement joins TRBV9 to TRBJ2-2; 9 bases are a match to TRBD1. Germline V gene data show CDR1 as SGDLS and CDR2 as YYNGEE. The length of the CDR3 is 17 residues. Germline trimming cut 1 base from V and 6 bases from J; bases unmatched to any gene: 10. The CDR3 DNA is TGTGCCAGCAGCGTAAAGCCGGGACAGGGAAGGGCCGGGGAGCTGTTTTTT. Its protein is CASSVKPGQGRAGELFF.

This clonotype was counted ten times or more. The chain joins TRBV28 to TRBJ2-5, with TRBD1 identical over 7 bases. CDR3 length: 16 amino acids. Germline V gene data show CDR1 as MDHEN and CDR2 as SYDVKM. The J segment lost 2 bases and the V segment lost 5 bases, leaving 11 bases of the junction unmatched. CDR3 DNA: TGTGCCAGCAGTGATTCTTCCGGGACAGAGCAAGAGACCCAGTACTTC. Its translation: CASSDSSGTEQETQYF.

This clonotype was seen a handful of times. This sequence joins TRBV7-6 and TRBJ2-7, with D maybe TRBD1 (5 bases). In germline, CDR1 is SGHVS, CDR2 FNYEAQ. The CDR3 runs to 14 residues. Trimming removed 1 base at V and 6 bases at J, with 13 bases between. The CDR3 region is CASSLVRDSREQYF. The CDR3 nucleotides are TGTGCCAGCAGCTTAGTTAGAGACAGCCGCGAGCAGTACTTC.

The rearrangement joins TRBV5-1 to TRBJ2-3; 9 nucleotides align to TRBD2. V was pared by 4 bases and J by 4 bases, with 10 bases of the junction left unmatched. The CDR3 has 16 residues. Germline loops: CDR1 SGHRS, CDR2 YFSETQ. DNA for the CDR3: TGCGCCAGCAGCCCGCGAGGCGGGAGGGCACCAGATACGCAGTATTTT. As protein: CASSPRGGRAPDTQYF.

This clonotype was recorded at least ten times. The gene calls are TRBV5-1 and TRBJ1-1; 8 positions match TRBD1. With 4 bases clipped from V and 3 bases from J, the junction kept 8 bases outside the gene matches. CDR3 length: 15 amino acids. Looked up from germline, CDR1 is SGHRS and CDR2 is YFSETQ. This CDR3 reads CASSPHPTGDTEAFF. The CDR3 DNA sequence: TGCGCCAGCAGCCCACATCCGACAGGGGACACTGAAGCTTTCTTT. Full variable domain (missing parts from reference TRBV5-1 and TRBJ1-1): KAGVTQTPRYLIKTRGQQVTLSCSPISGHRSVSWYQQTPGQGLQFLFEYFSETQRNKGNFPGRFSGRQFSNSRSEMNVSTLELGDSALYLCASSPHPTGDTEAFFGQGTRLTVV.

Regarding this clonotype: A much larger clone lies a single base off, so this may be a read error. This chain uses TRBV27 with TRBJ2-7; D gene ambiguous. The CDR3 runs 13 residues. Germline V lookup: CDR1 MNHEY, CDR2 SMNVEV (reference sequence). The chain's CDR3 is CASSLFGGYERYF. CDR3 DNA: TGTGCCAGCAGTTTATTCGGCGGCTACGAGCGGTACTTC.

This clonotype was observed many times. The chain has TRBV25-1 and TRBJ2-5; tentatively, D is TRBD2 (6 bases). V lost 2 bases and J 3 bases, leaving 13 bases between the germline ends. The CDR3 consists of 15 residues. Germline V CDR1 and CDR2: MGHDK, SYGVNS. The CDR3 DNA follows: TGTGCCAGCAGTGAAATTCGGGGACTTGAAGAGACCCAGTACTTC. Its protein is CASSEIRGLEETQYF.